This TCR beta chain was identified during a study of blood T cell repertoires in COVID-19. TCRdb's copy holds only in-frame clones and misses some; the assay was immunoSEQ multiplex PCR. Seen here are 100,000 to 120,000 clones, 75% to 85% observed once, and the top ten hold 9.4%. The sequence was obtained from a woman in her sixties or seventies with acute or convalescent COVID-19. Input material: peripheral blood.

CDR3 DNA: TGCGCCAGCAGTGAGTCTAGGGGCGACAGTCAAGGGGGAGAAGCTTTCTTT. As protein: CASSESRGDSQGGEAFF. The chain is built from TRBV10-1 and TRBJ1-1; D is perhaps TRBD1 (6 bases). The germline V gene has CDR1 WNHNN and CDR2 SYGVQD (reference sequence). The CDR3 contains 17 residues. V lost 0 bases and J 8 bases, leaving 22 bases between the germline ends.